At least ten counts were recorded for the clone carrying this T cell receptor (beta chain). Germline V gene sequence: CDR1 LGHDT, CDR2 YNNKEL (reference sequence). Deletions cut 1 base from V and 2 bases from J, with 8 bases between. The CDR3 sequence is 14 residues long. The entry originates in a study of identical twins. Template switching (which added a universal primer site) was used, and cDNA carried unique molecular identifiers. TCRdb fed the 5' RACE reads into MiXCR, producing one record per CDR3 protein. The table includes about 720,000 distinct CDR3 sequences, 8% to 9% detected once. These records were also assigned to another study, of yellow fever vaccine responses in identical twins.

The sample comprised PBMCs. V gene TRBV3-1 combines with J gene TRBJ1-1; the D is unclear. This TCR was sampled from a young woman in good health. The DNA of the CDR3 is TGTGCCAGCAGCCAAGGCTCGAGCAACACTGAAGCTTTCTTT. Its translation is CASSQGSSNTEAFF.